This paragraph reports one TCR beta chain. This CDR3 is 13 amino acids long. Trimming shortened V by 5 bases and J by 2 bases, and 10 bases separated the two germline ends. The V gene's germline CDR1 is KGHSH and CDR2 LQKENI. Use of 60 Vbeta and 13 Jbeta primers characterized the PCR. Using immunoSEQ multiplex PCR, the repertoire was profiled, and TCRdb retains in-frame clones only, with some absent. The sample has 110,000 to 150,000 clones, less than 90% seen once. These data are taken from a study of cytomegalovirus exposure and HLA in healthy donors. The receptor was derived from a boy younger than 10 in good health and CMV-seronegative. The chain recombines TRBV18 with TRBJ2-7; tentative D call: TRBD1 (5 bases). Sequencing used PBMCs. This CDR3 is CASSSKTAYEQYF. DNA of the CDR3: TGTGCCAGCTCATCAAAGACAGCCTACGAGCAGTACTTC.